This TCR beta chain comes out of a study of T cells in Graves' hyperthyroidism and ophthalmopathy. Regarding the study as a whole: Most clonotypes that expanded in the thyroid above 0.001 also showed up in blood. Ophthalmopathy got predicted by the model a median around 6.8 months before its onset. Ophthalmopathy stood apart from stable hyperthyroidism in a 13 V-J model.

Exclusion followed for patients with uncontrolled infection, other autoimmune disease, pregnancy or lactation. Trimming removed 0 bases at V and 4 bases at J, with 7 bases between. The CDR3 sequence is 13 residues long. Per the germline V gene, CDR1 is GTSNPN and CDR2 is SVGIG (reference sequence). The CDR3 regions of TCR beta were amplified from RNA transcripts. The primer set for the first-round RT-PCR of the TCR CDR3 was HTBI. TCRdb re-analysed the multiplex PCR reads in MiXCR, keeping a single row per CDR3 protein. This table holds hundreds of thousands of distinct CDR3 sequences, around a sixth found once. In the case of this clonotype: Its matching antigen is unknown.

The TCR was taken from a woman younger than 35 with Graves' hyperthyroidism. Specimen: blood. This chain links TRBV30 with TRBJ1-5; no definite D call. The CDR3 sequence: CAWSVRRNQPQHF. DNA for the CDR3: TGTGCCTGGAGTGTACGCAGAAATCAGCCCCAGCATTTT.